Presented here are 22 T cell receptor beta chains from one specimen sequenced in a study of T cells in Graves' hyperthyroidism and ophthalmopathy (dated by TCRdb to about 2019). Library prep was done by multiplex PCR. Sequencing instrument: Illumina HiSeq 2000. TCR beta CDR3 regions were amplified from RNA transcripts. For the first round of RT-PCR on the TCR CDR3, the HTBI primer set was used together with the Qiagen OneStep RT-PCR kit. In-frame beta chains were kept once TCRdb had trimmed the public reads at Q25 with fastp and called clones with MiXCR. Entries are consolidated by CDR3 protein sequence, retaining the most common genes and DNA. In all, the sample holds roughly 160,000 distinct CDR3 sequences, and over 7.5% of those were seen once. The leading ten clones occupy less than 25% of the sample. Sequencing used blood. These receptors were obtained from a woman aged 18-30 years with Graves' hyperthyroidism that later progressed to Graves' ophthalmopathy.

The chain uses TRBV24-1 and TRBJ1-1; the D is unclear. V was cut by 1 base and J by 2 bases, with 1 base left in between. The CDR3 loop spans 12 amino acids. CDR1 KGHDR and CDR2 SFDVKD come from the germline V gene. CDR3 nucleotide sequence: TGTGCCACCAGTGATTTAAACACTGAAGCTTTCTTT. It specifies CATSDLNTEAFF.

This clonotype was recorded many times. The V gene is TRBV13, the J gene TRBJ2-3; 10 nucleotides align to TRBD2. Per the germline V gene, CDR1 is PRHDT and CDR2 is FYEKMQ (reference sequence). The CDR3 runs 15 residues. The V gene end was trimmed by 5 bases and the J gene end by 1 base; junction bases not matched to a gene: 3. The CDR3 region is CASSPGLAGTDTQYF. DNA for the CDR3: TGTGCCAGCAGCCCCGGACTAGCGGGCACAGATACGCAGTATTTT.

At least ten counts were recorded for this clonotype. In nucleotides, the CDR3 is TGTGCCAGCAGTCGGGACAGGACAAACTATGGCTACACCTTC. Its translation is CASSRDRTNYGYTF. This chain uses TRBV27 with TRBJ1-2, with 8 bases aligning to TRBD1. The CDR3 extends over 14 amino acids. Germline loops: CDR1 MNHEY, CDR2 SMNVEV (reference sequence). Losses at the gene ends were 5 bases for V and 2 bases for J; bases not matched to a gene: 4.

V is TRBV9 and J is TRBJ2-1; TRBD2 matches 12 bases. This CDR3 has 15 amino acids. V lost 3 bases to trimming and J lost 7 bases; unmatched junction nucleotides: 5. Germline V gives CDR1 SGDLS, CDR2 YYNGEE. The CDR3 here is CASSARLAGVNEQFF. CDR3 DNA: TGTGCCAGCAGCGCTCGACTAGCGGGAGTTAATGAGCAGTTCTTC.

A few counts support this clonotype. Compared with germline, one end of the junction differs, possibly owing to a read error. The rearrangement links TRBV5-1 to TRBJ2-1, with TRBD2 matching 10 bases. The length of the CDR3 is 17 residues. Germline V CDR1 and CDR2: SGHRS, YFSETQ. This CDR3 is CANSLDTGLAAYNEQFF. The CDR3 DNA follows: TGCGCCAACAGCTTGGATACCGGACTAGCGGCCTACAATGAGCAGTTCTTC.

This sequence joins TRBV5-4 and TRBJ2-3; 10 bases line up with TRBD1. Germline lookup yields CDR1 SGHNT and CDR2 YYREEE (reference sequence). The trim removed 4 bases at V and 2 bases at J, leaving 10 bases unmatched. The CDR3 contains 17 residues. In nucleotides, the CDR3 is TGTGCCAGCAGCCCCCAGACAGGGGGCACTTACACAGATACGCAGTATTTT. Its protein is CASSPQTGGTYTDTQYF.

This clonotype was counted many times. This sequence joins TRBV6-1 and TRBJ1-4, with D unresolved. V gave up 7 bases and J gave up 4 bases, with 10 bases separating them. The CDR3 is 13 residues long. In germline, CDR1 is MNHNS, CDR2 SASEGT. CDR3 coding DNA: TGTGCCAGCAAGGAGTTCGTTAATGAAAAACTGTTTTTT. Its translation: CASKEFVNEKLFF.

About this clonotype: A much larger clonotype is one base distant, so this may be a read error. The chain uses TRBV19 and TRBJ2-2, with D perhaps matching TRBD2 (6 bases). V lost 7 bases and J lost 4, with 13 bases in between. Germline V gene sequence: CDR1 LNHDA, CDR2 SQIVND (reference sequence). The CDR3 runs 14 residues. This chain's CDR3 is CASTLLGGTGELFF. CDR3 nucleotides: TGTGCCAGTACCCTGTTGGGGGGCACCGGGGAGCTGTTTTTT.

This clonotype was picked up a small number of times. The chain has TRBV29-1 and TRBJ2-1; 8 nucleotides align to TRBD2. V lost 6 bases and J lost 1; bases outside the gene matches: 8. This CDR3 comprises 15 residues. CDR1 SQVTM and CDR2 ANQGSEA come from the germline V gene. Here the CDR3 DNA reads TGCAGCGTCGAAACCGGGACTAGTTCCTACAATGAGCAGTTCTTC. Translating it yields CSVETGTSSYNEQFF.

This clonotype was found many times. J is TRBJ2-3 and V is TRBV3-1, with a possible D match to TRBD1 (6 bases). Deletions cut 1 base from V and 3 bases from J, with 11 bases between. The CDR3 covers 15 residues. Germline CDR1 LGHDT, CDR2 YNNKEL (reference sequence). CDR3 residues: CASSQVGGRTDTQYF. Here the CDR3 DNA reads TGTGCCAGCAGCCAAGTTGGGGGCAGGACAGATACGCAGTATTTT.

This clonotype was observed a handful of times. V and J are TRBV4-1 and TRBJ2-7, with no clear D. V was cut by 0 bases and J by 1 base, with 10 bases left in between. The CDR3 length is 15 residues. CDR1 is MGHRA, CDR2 YSYEKL, per germline. The CDR3 DNA reads as TGCGCCAGCAGCCAAGAAACCCAAGGATCCTACGAGCAGTACTTC. It codes for CASSQETQGSYEQYF.

The table lists this clonotype with many counts. The chain links TRBV10-3 to TRBJ1-6, with a possible D match to TRBD1 (5 bases). V gave up 0 bases and J gave up 8 bases, with 11 bases separating them. This CDR3 is 15 amino acids long. CDR1 ENHRY and CDR2 SYGVKD come from the germline V gene. CDR3 in amino acids: CAISESVGGDSPLHF. The CDR3 nucleotides read TGTGCCATCAGTGAGTCGGTGGGAGGGGATTCACCCCTCCACTTT.

The rearrangement joins TRBV11-2 to TRBJ2-1, with 12 bases lining up with TRBD1. CDR1 is SGHAT, CDR2 FQNNGV, per germline. Trimming at V came to 5 bases and at J to 7 bases, leaving 9 bases not matched to a gene. This CDR3 contains 16 residues. The CDR3 spells CASSKPGQGARNEQFF. The DNA of the CDR3 is TGTGCCAGCAGCAAACCGGGACAGGGGGCAAGGAATGAGCAGTTCTTC.

The chain couples TRBV3-1 to TRBJ2-5, with D perhaps given as TRBD1 or TRBD2 (5 bases each). Germline V lookup: CDR1 LGHDT, CDR2 YNNKEL (reference sequence). The CDR3 loop spans 16 amino acids. Deletions cut 4 bases from V and 5 bases from J, with 20 bases between. DNA of the CDR3: TGTGCCAGCAGCCGCGCGACCGGGGCCCTGGGGGAGACCCAGTACTTC. Translating gives CASSRATGALGETQYF.

In its sample, this clonotype was seen a few times. The gene calls are TRBV9 and TRBJ2-1; tentative D call: TRBD2 (6 bases). CDR1 SGDLS and CDR2 YYNGEE come from the germline V gene. This CDR3 comprises 15 residues. V lost 0 bases to trimming and J lost 9 bases, with 16 bases between them. CDR3 DNA sequence: TGTGCCAGCAGCGTAGGCGGGACCGGCCCTGGTGAGCAGTTCTTC. Translation: CASSVGGTGPGEQFF.

In this sample, this clonotype turned up many times. V and J are TRBV29-1 and TRBJ2-7; TRBD2 aligns across 10 bases. Trimming at V came to 4 bases and at J to 3 bases, leaving 9 bases not matched to a gene. Looked up from germline, CDR1 is SQVTM and CDR2 is ANQGSEA. This CDR3 region has 15 residues. The CDR3 bases are TGCAGCGTTGTTCCGCTAGCGGGAGACTTCTACGAGCAGTACTTC. It encodes CSVVPLAGDFYEQYF.

This clonotype was seen at least ten times. This CDR3 is CASSYSIEGDYGYTF. The CDR3 DNA is TGTGCCAGCAGTTACTCGATTGAAGGGGACTATGGCTACACCTTC. This chain joins TRBV6-6 and TRBJ1-2; a possible D gene is TRBD1 (5 bases). The V and J ends lost 0 bases and 3 bases respectively, with 11 bases between them. Germline loops: CDR1 MNHNY, CDR2 SVGAGI (reference sequence). The CDR3 is 15 residues long.

This clonotype was found many times. The genes are TRBV3-1 and TRBJ2-7; unclear D gene. This CDR3 comprises 14 residues. Looked up from germline, CDR1 is LGHDT and CDR2 is YNNKEL (reference sequence). Trimming pared 3 bases from V and 0 bases from J, leaving 9 bases between. The CDR3 sequence is CASSQGRSSYEQYF. For the CDR3, the DNA is TGTGCCAGCAGCCAGGGCAGGAGCTCCTACGAGCAGTACTTC.

J is TRBJ1-2 and V is TRBV10-3; D is possibly TRBD1 (5 bases). This CDR3 comprises 15 residues. From germline, CDR1 is ENHRY and CDR2 SYGVKD. The V gene lost 2 bases and the J gene lost 4 bases, with 14 bases spanning the gap. This CDR3 reads CAISEIVTDSYGYTF. The CDR3, as DNA: TGTGCCATCAGTGAGATTGTGACAGATAGCTATGGCTACACCTTC.

This clonotype was observed at least ten times. This chain connects TRBV11-2 to TRBJ1-2; D remains unclear. The CDR3 has 18 amino acids. With 4 bases removed from V and 3 bases from J, the gap between germline ends came to 24 bases. The germline V gene encodes CDR1 SGHAT and CDR2 FQNNGV. The CDR3 loop is CASSSYRERVFNYYGYTF. Here the CDR3 DNA reads TGTGCCAGCAGCTCGTACAGAGAGAGGGTGTTTAACTACTATGGCTACACCTTC.

This clonotype was counted once. The chain recombines TRBV2 with TRBJ2-7; 10 positions agree with TRBD1. CDR3 length: 15 residues. The germline gives CDR1 SNHLY, CDR2 FYNNEI. With V trimmed by 6 bases and J by 4 bases, 9 bases remained unmatched. CDR3 region: CASRSGQGPLYEQYF. The CDR3 DNA sequence: TGTGCCAGCAGATCGGGACAGGGGCCCCTATACGAGCAGTACTTC.

This clonotype occurred many times. This chain uses TRBV28 with TRBJ1-5, with D unclear. The germline V gene has CDR1 MDHEN and CDR2 SYDVKM. The CDR3 runs to 15 residues. V was cut by 5 bases and J by 4 bases, with 15 bases left in between. CDR3 coding DNA: TGTGCCAGCAGTCCGGACGGGGTTTGGAATCAGCCCCAGCATTTT. It yields the protein CASSPDGVWNQPQHF.